These T cell receptor beta chains were read from a single sample in a study of blood T cells in healthy people across ages. Using its own MiXCR run on the 5' RACE reads, TCRdb lists one record per CDR3 protein. The table shows 910,000 or so distinct CDR3 sequences, with around 54% occurring only once. Sequenced sample: blood. All receptors come from a woman aged 55-75 years in good health. Both conserved end residues are part of each CDR3. A D gene is named only where the DNA matches it firmly. Clone size is stated in some rows and not others, as once, few, many or a class when expanded.

-,TRBJ1-5,few,11,TRBV20-1,CSATAGQPQHF,TGCAGTGCCACCGCTGGGCAGCCCCAGCATTTT
-,TRBJ2-1,-,11,TRBV7-2,CASSFRVEQFF,TGTGCCAGCAGCTTTAGGGTAGAGCAGTTCTTC
TRBD1,TRBJ2-7,-,16,TRBV5-1,CASSFGLRDRVYEQYF,TGCGCCAGCAGCTTCGGTCTAAGGGACAGGGTCTACGAGCAGTACTTC
TRBD1,TRBJ2-1,-,15,TRBV25-1,CASSVAGTGNNEQFF,TGTGCCAGCAGTGTAGCAGGGACAGGGAACAATGAGCAGTTCTTC
TRBD1,TRBJ1-5,-,13,TRBV29-1,CSGGQGEGQPQHF,TGCAGCGGGGGACAGGGAGAAGGGCAGCCCCAGCATTTT
-,TRBJ2-7,-,13,TRBV20-1,CSAKGTPGYEQYF,TGCAGTGCTAAGGGGACGCCCGGCTACGAGCAGTACTTC
-,TRBJ2-4,few,15,TRBV7-9,CASSLAGQGQGIQYF,TGTGCCAGCAGCTTAGCGGGGCAGGGTCAAGGCATTCAGTACTTC
-,TRBJ2-1,-,13,TRBV7-9,CASSFVGGNEQFF,TGTGCCAGCAGCTTCGTCGGGGGCAATGAGCAGTTCTTC
-,TRBJ2-5,-,13,TRBV28,CASRAARRETQYF,TGTGCCAGCAGGGCGGCCCGCAGGGAGACCCAGTACTTC
-,TRBJ2-3,few,13,TRBV10-1,CASTDARTDTQYF,TGCGCCAGCACCGACGCACGCACAGATACGCAGTATTTT
-,TRBJ1-1,-,15,TRBV3-1,CASSPQTSGRTEAFF,TGTGCCAGCAGCCCGCAGACTTCGGGTCGGACTGAAGCTTTCTTT
TRBD2,TRBJ2-5,many,11,TRBV7-2,CASGLAGEQYF,TGTGCCAGCGGGCTAGCGGGGGAGCAGTACTTC
-,TRBJ2-5,once,13,TRBV24-1,CATSDPSGAIQYF,TGTGCCACCAGTGATCCCTCCGGGGCAATACAGTACTTC
TRBD2,TRBJ2-7,-,17,TRBV20-1,CSARDLKTSGKANEQYF,TGCAGTGCTAGAGATCTTAAGACTAGCGGGAAGGCCAACGAGCAGTACTTC
-,TRBJ1-2,-,15,TRBV5-1,CASSKNRENDYGYTF,TGCGCCAGCAGCAAAAACAGGGAGAATGACTATGGCTACACCTTC
-,TRBJ2-3,-,14,TRBV30,CAWSDGRDTDTQYF,TGTGCCTGGAGTGATGGACGAGACACAGATACGCAGTATTTT
-,TRBJ1-1,-,13,TRBV7-9,CARSCDRNTEAFF,TGTGCCCGCAGCTGTGATAGAAACACTGAAGCTTTCTTT